This T cell receptor beta chain stems from a study of blood T cell repertoires in COVID-19. The wider study: Material from acute and convalescent COVID-19 was sourced from the United States, Italy and Spain. T cells, B-cell-depleted T cells, or PBMCs supplied cDNA or gDNA.

Methods used by the authors: Estimates of nucleated cell counts were drawn from the amplification of reference gene primers. The method was immunoSEQ multiplex PCR; TCRdb's version includes in-frame clones alone and lacks a portion of them. Clone size and the V and J calls come from that table; the DNA yielded D and trimming. The sample carries 75,000 to 95,000 clones, roughly 87% recorded once. CDR1 is SGHVS and CDR2 is FNYEAQ in the germline V gene. Trimming cost V 1 base and J 3 bases, with 13 bases left between them. The CDR3 sequence is 15 residues long. V is TRBV7-6 and J is TRBJ2-7, with D possibly TRBD1 on 6 matching bases. Sequenced: peripheral blood. This sequence originates from a man in his sixties with acute or convalescent COVID-19. In DNA, the CDR3 is TGTGCCAGCAGCTTAGAGCAGGGGACGGGCTACGAGCAGTACTTC. Amino acid sequence: CASSLEQGTGYEQYF.